A single T cell receptor (beta chain) is shown here with its context. Its target is not known. The sample originates from a study of shared clonotypes between healthy human individuals. Points from the study as a whole: Sampling covered nothing but blood. Tissue TCR repertoires likely differ from those found in blood.

The replicate PCRs on unsorted PBMC were given around 280 ng DNA, which is 25,000 to 30,000 T cell genomes. This table comes from immunoSEQ multiplex PCR, and its TCRdb copy is limited to in-frame clones, with some not included. The data contain about 460,000 clones, approximately 80% of them seen just once; the ten biggest clones take up more than 10%. The V and J ends lost 0 bases and 4 bases respectively, with 15 bases between them. This CDR3 has 16 amino acids. From germline, CDR1 is KGHSH and CDR2 LQKENI. The source material was PBMCs. This rearrangement joins TRBV18 to TRBJ1-2; no definite D call. The receptor's source is a woman aged 40 to 49 in good health. Some clones in this sample may be carry-over from other donors' samples. The CDR3 loop is CASSPPEFGRLYGYTF. The CDR3 nucleotides read TGTGCCAGCTCACCACCAGAGTTCGGACGGCTCTATGGCTACACCTTC.